What follows are 22 T cell receptor beta chains derived from one specimen sequenced in a study of T cell repertoires in cytomegalovirus infection. These receptors' targets are unknown. MiXCR, applied by TCRdb to the reads, yields one record per CDR3 protein. The sample has some 120,000 distinct CDR3 sequences; roughly a tenth are singletons. Sequences were obtained from PBMCs, sequenced either directly or after in vitro stimulation (not recorded which). The origin of the receptors is a human donor in good health (CMV status not recorded). Some clones in this sample may be carry-over from other donors' samples.

This clonotype has a handful of counts. The rearrangement uses TRBV7-9 and TRBJ2-1; 14 bases line up with TRBD2. The CDR3 has 19 amino acids. Trimming took 2 bases from V and 5 from J; bases not matched to a gene: 11. Germline V lookup: CDR1 SEHNR, CDR2 FQNEAQ (reference sequence). The CDR3 region is CASSLRLAGGPFEDNEQFF. The CDR3 bases are TGTGCCAGCAGCTTACGACTAGCGGGAGGGCCCTTTGAGGACAATGAGCAGTTCTTC.

This clonotype was seen many times. The chain joins TRBV7-2 to TRBJ2-3; the D is unclear. This CDR3 is 15 amino acids long. V gave up 2 bases and J gave up 4 bases, with 13 bases separating them. Germline V gene data show CDR1 as SGHTA and CDR2 as FQGNSA. CDR3 amino acids: CASSLRQSSSDTQYF. The CDR3 region has the DNA TGTGCCAGCAGCTTACGGCAGAGTTCCTCAGATACGCAGTATTTT.

For this clonotype: The germline gene is not matched at one end of the junction; a read error may be the cause. The genes are TRBV4-1 and TRBJ2-7; weak D call: TRBD2 (5 bases). CDR1 is MGHRA, CDR2 YSYEKL, per germline. This CDR3 is built from 18 residues. CDR3 sequence (DNA): TGTGCCAGCAGCCAAGGCGGCACCAGCGTCATTGGGAGCTACGAGCAGTACTTC. Its translation is CASSQGGTSVIGSYEQYF.

This clonotype was counted ten times or more. The chain employs TRBV23-1 and TRBJ2-2; possibly TRBD1 for D (6 bases). TRBV23-1 is an ORF; its function is uncertain. Trimming pared 3 bases from V and 5 bases from J, leaving 13 bases between. The CDR3 spans 15 residues. Here the CDR3 reads CASSQPRQGTGELFF. CDR3 in DNA: TGCGCCAGCAGTCAGCCTCGGCAGGGGACCGGGGAGCTGTTTTTT.

This clonotype occurred a few times. The V call is TRBV6-5, the J call TRBJ2-5, with TRBD2 matching 8 bases. The CDR3 is 19 residues long. Germline values: CDR1 MNHEY, CDR2 SVGAGI. V lost 7 bases to trimming and J lost 3 bases; unmatched junction nucleotides: 22. CDR3 DNA: TGTGCCAGCAATTCCCCCCCTCGACAAGCGGGAGAGAACGAAGAGACCCAGTACTTC. This encodes CASNSPPRQAGENEETQYF.

This clonotype was observed at least ten times. This chain uses TRBV4-3 with TRBJ2-5; 10 positions match TRBD2. The CDR3 has 15 amino acids. V was clipped by 2 bases and J by 4 bases; unmatched bases: 4. Looked up from germline, CDR1 is LGHNA and CDR2 is YSLEER. The DNA for the CDR3 is TGCGCCAGCAGCCAACTAGCGGGAGTCGGAGAGACCCAGTACTTC. Protein product: CASSQLAGVGETQYF.

The chain combines TRBV5-4 with TRBJ2-5, with D perhaps being TRBD1 or TRBD2 (5 bases each). Germline assignment: CDR1 SGHNT and CDR2 YYREEE (reference sequence). The length of the CDR3 is 16 residues. With 5 bases removed from V and 4 bases from J, the gap between germline ends came to 21 bases. In DNA, the CDR3 is TGTGCCAGCAGTCGGGGCCCCCGGGAATCATCAGAGACCCAGTACTTC. This gives the protein CASSRGPRESSETQYF.

At least ten counts were recorded for this clonotype. This chain links TRBV5-8 with TRBJ1-1, with D unclear. This CDR3 is 15 amino acids long. Germline lookup yields CDR1 SGHTS and CDR2 YDEGEE. The V end was cut by 0 bases, the J end by 0 bases, with 9 bases between. CDR3 bases: TGTGCCAGCAGCTTGGGTGTCGGGGTGAACACTGAAGCTTTCTTT. Translated: CASSLGVGVNTEAFF.

This clonotype occurred many times. This chain links TRBV7-2 with TRBJ2-1; D may be TRBD2 (6 bases). The CDR3 runs to 14 residues. The V gene lost 5 bases and the J gene lost 9 bases, with 17 bases spanning the gap. Per the germline V gene, CDR1 is SGHTA and CDR2 is FQGNSA. CDR3 nucleotides: TGTGCCAGCAGCCTTGCGGGGTCAAATCGTGAGCAGTTCTTC. This codes for CASSLAGSNREQFF. The full variable domain, with the rest looked up from reference TRBV7-2 and TRBJ2-1, is GAGVSQSPSNKVTEKGKDVELRCDPISGHTALYWYRQSLGQGLEFLIYFQGNSAPDKSGLPSDRFSAERTGGSVSTLTIQRTQQEDSAVYLCASSLAGSNREQFFGPGTRLTVL.

In DNA form, the CDR3 reads TGTGCCAGCACCAGTTACAATGAGCAGTTCTTC. Encoded protein: CASTSYNEQFF. This sequence joins TRBV7-9 and TRBJ2-1; D gene unclear. Germline values: CDR1 SEHNR, CDR2 FQNEAQ (reference sequence). The V end lost 7 bases, the J end lost 4 bases, and 5 bases lay between the germline ends. The CDR3 loop spans 11 amino acids. Supplemented by reference TRBV7-9 and TRBJ2-1, the full variable domain reads DTGVSQNPRHKITKRGQNVTFRCDPISEHNRLYWYRQTLGQGPEFLTYFQNEAQLEKSRLLSDRFSAERPKGSFSTLEIQRTEQGDSAMYLCASTSYNEQFFGPGTRLTVL.

This clonotype was found many times. V usage is TRBV12-3 or TRBV12-4 and J usage is TRBJ2-2; TRBD2 might be the D (7 bases). The CDR3 is made up of 17 amino acids. Trimming left V 5 bases short and J 0 bases short, with 16 bases between. The CDR3, as DNA: TGTGCCAGCAGTCCGCGGGGGCTGGGAGCGAACACCGGGGAGCTGTTTTTT. Protein product: CASSPRGLGANTGELFF.

This clonotype was seen at least ten times. The V call is TRBV28, the J call TRBJ2-1, with 7 bases aligning to TRBD2. The CDR3 sequence is 15 residues long. Germline values: CDR1 MDHEN, CDR2 SYDVKM. V was clipped by 6 bases and J by 0 bases; unmatched bases: 5. CDR3 sequence (DNA): TGTGCCAGCAGACCGCGGGAGCGCTCCTACAATGAGCAGTTCTTC. This sequence encodes CASRPRERSYNEQFF.

This clonotype was counted many times. V is TRBV27 and J is TRBJ2-1, with 8 nucleotides matching TRBD2. Germline loops: CDR1 MNHEY, CDR2 SMNVEV (reference sequence). J gave up 7 bases and V 3 bases, and 8 bases lay outside the gene matches. This CDR3 has 15 amino acids. CDR3 in DNA: TGTGCCAGCAGTTTGAGCGGGACTAGTGCAAATGAGCAGTTCTTC. This translates into CASSLSGTSANEQFF.

This clonotype appeared many times. The chain recombines TRBV7-8 with TRBJ2-2, with D possibly matching TRBD2 (5 bases). The CDR3 sequence is 16 residues long. Germline V gene data show CDR1 as SGHVS and CDR2 as FQNEAQ. V was pared by 1 base and J by 4 bases, with 13 bases between. Written as DNA, the CDR3 is TGTGCCAGCAGCTTAGGGGGATTCCGGGGCACCGGGGAGCTGTTTTTT. Its translation: CASSLGGFRGTGELFF.

The table lists this clonotype with many counts. The chain combines TRBV7-8 with TRBJ1-5, with D perhaps TRBD1 (5 bases). Between the trimmed V and J ends, which lost 2 bases and 4 bases, there was a span of 12 bases. This CDR3 region has 15 residues. CDR1 is SGHVS, CDR2 FQNEAQ, per germline. The CDR3 DNA is TGTGCCAGCAGCTTAAGAAGGTCAGGGAATCAGCCCCAGCATTTT. Encoded protein: CASSLRRSGNQPQHF.

The V gene is TRBV11-2, the J gene TRBJ2-7; 8 bases match TRBD1. V trimming: 0 bases; J trimming: 6 bases; junction bases outside the gene matches: 4. This CDR3 has 14 amino acids. The germline V gene encodes CDR1 SGHAT and CDR2 FQNNGV. In nucleotides, the CDR3 is TGTGCCAGCAGCTTAGACCGGACAGGGAGCGAGCAGTACTTC. As protein: CASSLDRTGSEQYF.

This clonotype showed up many times. The CDR3 region is CASAGSSGTDTQYF. The CDR3 coding sequence is TGTGCCAGCGCCGGTAGCTCAGGCACAGATACGCAGTATTTT. The V gene is TRBV7-8, the J gene TRBJ2-3, with no clear D. Trimming pared 8 bases from V and 1 base from J, leaving 13 bases between. The CDR3 totals 14 residues. The germline V gene has CDR1 SGHVS and CDR2 FQNEAQ.

The table lists this clonotype with many counts. The chain has TRBV7-8 and TRBJ1-1; D not certain. Trimming removed 2 bases at V and 4 bases at J, with 14 bases between. Germline lookup yields CDR1 SGHVS and CDR2 FQNEAQ. CDR3 length equals 15 residues. CDR3 region: CASSLRAGFATEAFF. CDR3 sequence (DNA): TGTGCCAGCAGCTTACGGGCAGGATTCGCCACTGAAGCTTTCTTT. The whole variable domain, remainder taken from reference TRBV7-8 and TRBJ1-1, is GAGVSQSPRYKVAKRGQDVALRCDPISGHVSLFWYQQALGQGPEFLTYFQNEAQLDKSGLPSDRFFAERPEGSVSTLKIQRTQQEDSAVYLCASSLRAGFATEAFFGQGTRLTVV.

Regarding this clonotype: This could be a read error, since a much larger clone is one nucleotide away. The chain carries TRBV12-3 or TRBV12-4 and TRBJ1-2, with D maybe TRBD1 (5 bases). The CDR3 length is 14 residues. The CDR3 loop reads CVSIQEGARYGYTF. CDR3 bases: TGTGTCAGCATCCAGGAAGGGGCGCGCTATGGCTACACCTTC.

This clonotype was picked up one time. This sequence may be a read error, since a much larger clone differs from it by one base. The chain uses TRBV7-2 and TRBJ2-7; TRBD2 agrees at 10 bases. CDR1 is SGHTA, CDR2 FQGNSA, per germline. The CDR3 sequence is 14 residues long. The CDR3 reads CAGSETSGPYEQYF. In DNA, the CDR3 is TGTGCCGGCAGCGAGACTAGCGGGCCCTACGAGCAGTACTTC.

Only a few counts were recorded for this clonotype. This rearrangement joins TRBV24-1 to TRBJ2-5; D uncertain. CDR1 is KGHDR, CDR2 SFDVKD, per germline. This CDR3 comprises 12 residues. V shed 7 bases and J shed 0 bases, with 5 bases lying between them. The CDR3 nucleotides are TGTGCCACCAGAGACAACCAAGAGACCCAGTACTTC. Protein sequence: CATRDNQETQYF.

In this sample, this clonotype turned up many times. The chain combines TRBV5-4 with TRBJ2-3; no clear D. The CDR3 runs to 13 residues. Germline V lookup: CDR1 SGHNT, CDR2 YYREEE (reference sequence). V was cut by 5 bases and J by 0 bases, with 7 bases left in between. The CDR3 sequence is CASRYYSTDTQYF. CDR3 sequence (DNA): TGTGCCAGCAGATACTATAGCACAGATACGCAGTATTTT.